These T cell receptor beta chains were read from a single sample in a study of T cells after yellow fever vaccination. Using its own MiXCR run on the 5' RACE reads, TCRdb lists one record per CDR3 protein. The sample lists some 320,000 distinct CDR3 sequences, over 8.5% occurring once. The material was CD4+ T cells sorted from PBMCs, obtained 45 days after the yellow fever booster vaccination. The receptors derive from a man between 18 and 35 years old who received the YFV17D yellow fever vaccine. Both conserved end residues are trimmed from each CDR3.

j_gene,v_gene,CDR3aa
TRBJ1-1,TRBV28,ASLLGGTGNTEAF
TRBJ2-3,TRBV12-3/TRBV12-4,ASTLRDTQY
TRBJ2-2,TRBV4-3,ASSQLTGTGNTGELF
TRBJ1-4,TRBV6-2/TRBV6-3,ASRTPSGGPNEKLF
TRBJ2-5,TRBV11-3,ASSQGVRGGQETQY
TRBJ2-2,TRBV7-9,ASSRGSVTGELF
TRBJ2-1,TRBV6-2/TRBV6-3,ASSYRAGEQF
TRBJ1-5,TRBV6-1,ASSSGTGYQPQH
TRBJ1-3,TRBV5-4,ASSAGTTSGNTIY
TRBJ2-3,TRBV28,ASDSLTDTQY
TRBJ1-6,TRBV12-3/TRBV12-4,ASSPRTGRNSPLH
TRBJ2-1,TRBV7-2,ASQLDLRDRGLREQF
TRBJ1-5,TRBV27,ASRSTGFASDSNQPQH
TRBJ1-4,TRBV20-1,SARVGNNEKLF
TRBJ1-6,TRBV12-3/TRBV12-4,ASSPMAGSFSPLH
TRBJ1-2,TRBV5-5,ASSFWGGEGYT
TRBJ2-1,TRBV27,ASSPLVTDEQF
TRBJ1-2,TRBV4-1,ASSPVRDSGYT
TRBJ1-2,TRBV4-3,ASSQVWGAGTYGYT
TRBJ2-2,TRBV5-1,ASSLVWGNGRELF
TRBJ2-2,TRBV11-3,ASSRGGTNTGELF
TRBJ2-1,TRBV7-9,ASLPGGALEQF
TRBJ2-1,TRBV5-6,ASSFLVSGSYNEQF
TRBJ1-2,TRBV12-3/TRBV12-4,ASTWRVANYGYT
TRBJ2-1,TRBV7-7,ASSPDRWNEQF
TRBJ1-4,TRBV20-1,SAHDIVNEKLF
TRBJ1-5,TRBV19,ASSMEAGPSQH
TRBJ1-4,TRBV5-1,ASSVLQGSNEKLF
TRBJ1-1,TRBV7-3,ASARVQGTREAF
TRBJ2-1,TRBV11-3,ASSLDGPSVDEQF
TRBJ2-7,TRBV4-1,ASSQDGEGQGYEQY
TRBJ2-5,TRBV19,ASSITGLSGTQY
TRBJ2-3,TRBV6-2/TRBV6-3,ASSSSGATDTQY
TRBJ2-3,TRBV3-1,ASSQFSLATDTQY
TRBJ2-2,TRBV5-4,ASSPIGAGAQNTGELF
TRBJ2-7,TRBV2,ASSAGTGYEQY
TRBJ2-3,TRBV20-1,SARDPYTDTQY
TRBJ1-2,TRBV5-6,ASSLDLQGREYGGYT
TRBJ2-5,TRBV7-2,ASSSNSGGTQY
TRBJ1-1,TRBV5-1,ASSAGVNTEAF
TRBJ2-6,TRBV7-8,ASSPQGRYSGANVLT